This is a list of T cell receptor beta chains from one sample in a study of cytomegalovirus exposure and HLA in healthy donors. TCRdb's table, derived via immunoSEQ multiplex PCR, lists solely in-frame clones and lacks some. Found here are around 200,000 clones, about three quarters of them singletons; the top ten hold roughly 2.5%. Sample: PBMCs. Receptors originate from a woman aged 55 to 70 in good health and CMV-seropositive. Each CDR3 is given with its conserved first and last residue. D genes are given only for firm matches. A clone size is listed for some rows: how often the clone was seen (once, few, many), or a class if it is expanded.

>TRBV4-3|.|.|TRBJ1-1
TGCGCCAGCAGCCAAGGACAGGCAGCAACTGAAGCTTTCTTT
CASSQGQAATEAFF
>TRBV11-2|TRBD1|.|TRBJ2-7
TGTGCCAGCAGCTTAGGGACAGGATTTGCCGAGCAGTACTTC
CASSLGTGFAEQYF
>TRBV6-5|.|.|TRBJ2-3
TGTGCCAGCAGTTACGAAGGGGCGTCTCCTCCGTGGTATTTT
CASSYEGASPPWYF
>TRBV30|.|.|TRBJ2-5
TGTGCCTGGAGTCACAGCCAAGAGACCCAGTACTTC
CAWSHSQETQYF
>TRBV7-9|TRBD1|many|TRBJ1-1
TGTGCCAGCAGCCGGGACAGTAACACTGAAGCTTTCTTT
CASSRDSNTEAFF
>TRBV9|.|.|TRBJ2-3
TGTGCCAGCAGCGTAATGTTGGGACAAGGGCAGGAAGATACGCAGTATTTT
CASSVMLGQGQEDTQYF
>TRBV4-2|TRBD2|.|TRBJ2-3
TGTGCCAGCAGCCAAGGAAGTAGCGGGGGGCCCACAGATACGCAGTATTTT
CASSQGSSGGPTDTQYF
>TRBV18|.|.|TRBJ2-2
TGTGCCAGCTCACCACAGGAGACGGCGACGAACACCGGGGAGCTGTTTTTT
CASSPQETATNTGELFF
>TRBV14|.|.|TRBJ1-5
TGTGCCAGCAGCCGAGGCAATCAGCCCCAGCATTTT
CASSRGNQPQHF
>TRBV4-3|.|once|TRBJ1-1
TGCGCCAGCAGCCGCACTTTTGGGGGGGACACTGAAGCTTTCTTT
CASSRTFGGDTEAFF
>TRBV18|.|.|TRBJ1-1
TGTGCCAGCTCACTTTTCTCGACAGGAGTGAACACTGAAGCTTTCTTT
CASSLFSTGVNTEAFF
>TRBV6-1|.|.|TRBJ2-7
TGTGCCAGCACACCCGGACAGTCCTACGAGCAGTACTTC
CASTPGQSYEQYF
>TRBV11-2|.|.|TRBJ1-1
TGTGCCAGCAGCTTAATTACAGGAGTCAACACTGAAGCTTTCTTT
CASSLITGVNTEAFF
>TRBV6-5|.|.|TRBJ1-1
TGTGCCAGCAGTTACCGCAGGGGTAATGAAGCTTTCTTT
CASSYRRGNEAFF
>TRBV4-1|TRBD2|.|TRBJ2-5
TGCGCCAGCAGCCAAGCGCAAGCGGGGGGAAAAGAGACCCAGTACTTC
CASSQAQAGGKETQYF
>TRBV4-1|TRBD2|.|TRBJ2-7
TGCGCCAGCAGCCAAGTACAGAGCGGGGGGGCTTACGAGCAGTACTTC
CASSQVQSGGAYEQYF
>TRBV28|TRBD1|.|TRBJ2-7
TGTGCCAGCAGTTCAGGGGGCTCCTCCTACGAGCAGTACTTC
CASSSGGSSYEQYF